This T cell receptor beta chain was sequenced in a study of beta chain features in type 1 diabetes. Expressed TCRB transcripts got sequenced, as all isolated RNA was reverse transcribed. The table came from immunoSEQ multiplex PCR; TCRdb's copy has only in-frame clones and leaves some out. This table has 200,000 to 250,000 clones, around 9.9% appearing once. Study results and caveats: A greater similarity of naive, central memory and Treg TCRB repertoires was seen among patients than among healthy donors.

Germline trimming cut 0 bases from V and 0 bases from J; bases unmatched to any gene: 5. Germline lookup yields CDR1 MNHNS and CDR2 SASEGT. The CDR3 runs to 16 residues. Note on this clone: Its antigen is unidentified.

The sequencing sample was made of central memory CD4+ T cells from blood. This chain connects TRBV6-1 to TRBJ2-7; TRBD1 matches 7 bases. The sequence was obtained from a man between 18 and 29 years old in good health. CDR3 region: CASSEAWTGISYEQYF. CDR3 nucleotide sequence: TGTGCCAGCAGTGAAGCCTGGACAGGCATCTCCTACGAGCAGTACTTC.